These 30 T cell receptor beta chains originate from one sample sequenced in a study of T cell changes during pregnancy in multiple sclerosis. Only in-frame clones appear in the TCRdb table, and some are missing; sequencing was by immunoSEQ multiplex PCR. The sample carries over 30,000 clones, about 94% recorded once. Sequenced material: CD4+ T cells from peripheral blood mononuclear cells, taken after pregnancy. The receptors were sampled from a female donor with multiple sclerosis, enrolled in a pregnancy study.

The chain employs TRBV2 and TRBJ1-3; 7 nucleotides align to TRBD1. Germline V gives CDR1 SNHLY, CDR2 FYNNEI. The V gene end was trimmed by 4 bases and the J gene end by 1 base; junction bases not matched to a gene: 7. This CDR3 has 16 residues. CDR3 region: CASSGGATGSGNTIYF. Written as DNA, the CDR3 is TGTGCCAGCAGTGGTGGTGCGACAGGGTCTGGAAACACCATATATTTT.

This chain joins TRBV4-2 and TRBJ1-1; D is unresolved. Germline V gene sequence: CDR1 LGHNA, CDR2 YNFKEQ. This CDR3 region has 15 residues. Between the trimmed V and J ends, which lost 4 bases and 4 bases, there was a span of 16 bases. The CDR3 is CASSRAAGESTEAFF. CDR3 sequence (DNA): TGTGCCAGCAGCCGAGCAGCCGGGGAGAGCACTGAAGCTTTCTTT.

Here the CDR3 reads CASSFSTDTEAFF. The CDR3 region has the DNA TGTGCCAGCAGTTTTTCCACTGACACTGAAGCTTTCTTT. This sequence joins TRBV28 and TRBJ1-1; no definite D call. The CDR3 contains 13 residues. Between the trimmed V and J ends, which lost 3 bases and 3 bases, there was a span of 8 bases. Germline V gives CDR1 MDHEN, CDR2 SYDVKM. The variable domain in full, completed from reference TRBV28 and TRBJ1-1, reads DVKVTQSSRYLVKRTGEKVFLECVQDMDHENMFWYRQDPGLGLRLIYFSYDVKMKEKGDIPEGYSVSREKKERFSLILESASTNQTSMYLCASSFSTDTEAFFGQGTRLTVV.

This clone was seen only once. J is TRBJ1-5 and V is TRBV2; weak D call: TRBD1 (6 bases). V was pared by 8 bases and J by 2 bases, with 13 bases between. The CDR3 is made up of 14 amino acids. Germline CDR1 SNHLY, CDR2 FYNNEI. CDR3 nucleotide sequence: TGTGCCAGCGGCGGGGGGCAGGGCAATCAGCCCCAGCATTTT. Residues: CASGGGQGNQPQHF.

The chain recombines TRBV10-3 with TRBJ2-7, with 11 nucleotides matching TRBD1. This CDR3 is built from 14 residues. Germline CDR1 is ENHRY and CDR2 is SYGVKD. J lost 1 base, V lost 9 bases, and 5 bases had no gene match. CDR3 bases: TGTGCCATAGGGACAGGGGGAGGGTCCTACGAGCAGTACTTC. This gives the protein CAIGTGGGSYEQYF.

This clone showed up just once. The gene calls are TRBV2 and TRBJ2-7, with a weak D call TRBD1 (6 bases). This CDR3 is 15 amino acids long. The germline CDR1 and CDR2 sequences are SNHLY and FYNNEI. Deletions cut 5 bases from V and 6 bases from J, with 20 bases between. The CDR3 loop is CASSSAGTRNSEQYF. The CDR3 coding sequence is TGTGCCAGCAGTTCCGCCGGGACACGGAACTCCGAGCAGTACTTC.

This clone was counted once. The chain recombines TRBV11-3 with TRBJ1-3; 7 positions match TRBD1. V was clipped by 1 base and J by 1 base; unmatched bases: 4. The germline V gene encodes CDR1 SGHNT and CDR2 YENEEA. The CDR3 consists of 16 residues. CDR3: CASSLGQGGSGNTIYF. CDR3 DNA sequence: TGTGCCAGCAGCTTAGGACAGGGTGGATCTGGAAACACCATATATTTT.

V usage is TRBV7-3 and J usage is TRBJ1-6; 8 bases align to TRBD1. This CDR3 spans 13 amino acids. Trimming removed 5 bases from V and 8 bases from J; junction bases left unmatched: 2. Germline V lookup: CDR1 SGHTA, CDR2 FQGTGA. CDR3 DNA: TGTGCCAGCAGCCAGACAGGGGATTCACCCCTCCACTTT. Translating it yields CASSQTGDSPLHF.

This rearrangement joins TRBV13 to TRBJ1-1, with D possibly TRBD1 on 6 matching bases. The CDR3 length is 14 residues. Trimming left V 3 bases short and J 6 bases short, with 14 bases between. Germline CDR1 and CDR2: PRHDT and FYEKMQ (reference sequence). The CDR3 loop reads CASSLTGPGPEAFF. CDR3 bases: TGTGCCAGCAGCTTGACAGGTCCGGGGCCTGAAGCTTTCTTT.

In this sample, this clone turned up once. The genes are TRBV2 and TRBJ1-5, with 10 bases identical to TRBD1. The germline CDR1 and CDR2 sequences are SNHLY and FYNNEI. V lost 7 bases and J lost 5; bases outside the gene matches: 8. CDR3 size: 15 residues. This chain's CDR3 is CASTVDRGRYQPQHF. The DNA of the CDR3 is TGTGCCAGCACCGTCGACAGGGGGCGATATCAGCCCCAGCATTTT. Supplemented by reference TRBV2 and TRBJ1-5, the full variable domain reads EPEVTQTPSHQVTQMGQEVILRCVPISNHLYFYWYRQILGQKVEFLVSFYNNEISEKSEIFDDQFSVERPDGSNFTLKIRSTKLEDSAMYFCASTVDRGRYQPQHFGDGTRLSIL.

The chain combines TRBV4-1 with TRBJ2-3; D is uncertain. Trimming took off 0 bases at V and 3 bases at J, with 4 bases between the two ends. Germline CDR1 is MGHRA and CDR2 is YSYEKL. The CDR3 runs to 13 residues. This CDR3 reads CASSQDTTDTQYF. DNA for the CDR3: TGCGCCAGCAGCCAAGACACTACAGATACGCAGTATTTT.

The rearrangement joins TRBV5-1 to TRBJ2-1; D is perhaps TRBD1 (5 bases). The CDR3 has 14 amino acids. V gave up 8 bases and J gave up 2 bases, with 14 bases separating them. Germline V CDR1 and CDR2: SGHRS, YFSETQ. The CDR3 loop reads CASSQGWTYNEQFF. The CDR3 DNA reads TGCGCCAGTAGCCAGGGATGGACCTACAATGAGCAGTTCTTC.

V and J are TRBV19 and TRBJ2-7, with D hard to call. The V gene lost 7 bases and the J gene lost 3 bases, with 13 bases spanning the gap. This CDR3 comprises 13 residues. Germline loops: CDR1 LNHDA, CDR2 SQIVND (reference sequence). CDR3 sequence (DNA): TGTGCCAGTAAAGAGGCGAATGGCTACGAGCAGTACTTC. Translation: CASKEANGYEQYF.

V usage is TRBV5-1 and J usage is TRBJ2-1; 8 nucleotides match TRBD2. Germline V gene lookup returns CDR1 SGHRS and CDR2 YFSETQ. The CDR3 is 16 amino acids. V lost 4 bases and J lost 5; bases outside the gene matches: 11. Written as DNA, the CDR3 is TGCGCCAGCAGCCGCCGGTTAGGTAGCGGGGACAATGAGCAGTTCTTC. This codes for CASSRRLGSGDNEQFF.

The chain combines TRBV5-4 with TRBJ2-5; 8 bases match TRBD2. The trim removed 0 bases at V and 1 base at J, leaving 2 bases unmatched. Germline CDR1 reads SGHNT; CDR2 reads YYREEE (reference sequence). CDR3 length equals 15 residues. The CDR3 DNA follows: TGTGCCAGCAGCTTGGGCGGGGGGCTCCAAGAGACCCAGTACTTC. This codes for CASSLGGGLQETQYF.

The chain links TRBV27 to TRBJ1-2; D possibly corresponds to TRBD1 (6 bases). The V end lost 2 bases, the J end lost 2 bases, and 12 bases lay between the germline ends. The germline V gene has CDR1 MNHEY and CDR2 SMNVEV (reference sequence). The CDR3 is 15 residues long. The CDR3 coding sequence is TGTGCCAGCAGTTTAAGACAGGACCCCAACTATGGCTACACCTTC. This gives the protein CASSLRQDPNYGYTF.

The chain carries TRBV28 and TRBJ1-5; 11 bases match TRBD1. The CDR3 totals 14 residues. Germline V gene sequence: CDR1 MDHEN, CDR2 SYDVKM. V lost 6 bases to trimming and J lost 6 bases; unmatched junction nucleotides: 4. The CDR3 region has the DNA TGTGCCAGCAGCTCGGGACAGGGGGTTCAGCCCCAGCATTTT. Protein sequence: CASSSGQGVQPQHF.

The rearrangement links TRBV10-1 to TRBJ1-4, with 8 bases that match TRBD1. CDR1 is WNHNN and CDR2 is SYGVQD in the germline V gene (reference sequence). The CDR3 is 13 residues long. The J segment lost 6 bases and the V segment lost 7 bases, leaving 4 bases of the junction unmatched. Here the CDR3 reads CASKDRADEKLFF. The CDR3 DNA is TGCGCCAGCAAGGACAGGGCCGATGAAAAACTGTTTTTT.

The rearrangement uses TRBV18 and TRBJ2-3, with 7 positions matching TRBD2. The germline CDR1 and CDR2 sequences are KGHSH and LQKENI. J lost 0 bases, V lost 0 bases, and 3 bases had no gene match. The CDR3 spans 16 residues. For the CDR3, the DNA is TGTGCCAGCTCACCACCGACTAGCTTGAGCACAGATACGCAGTATTTT. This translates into CASSPPTSLSTDTQYF. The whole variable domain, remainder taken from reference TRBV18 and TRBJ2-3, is NAGVMQNPRHLVRRRGQEARLRCSPMKGHSHVYWYRQLPEEGLKFMVYLQKENIIDESGMPKERFSAEFPKEGPSILRIQQVVRGDSAAYFCASSPPTSLSTDTQYFGPGTRLTVL.

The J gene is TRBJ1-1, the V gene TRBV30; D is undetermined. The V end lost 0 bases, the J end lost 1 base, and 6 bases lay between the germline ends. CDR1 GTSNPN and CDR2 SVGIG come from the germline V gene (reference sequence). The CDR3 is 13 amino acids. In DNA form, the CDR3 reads TGTGCCTGGAGTGTAGAGGAGAACACTGAAGCTTTCTTT. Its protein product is CAWSVEENTEAFF.

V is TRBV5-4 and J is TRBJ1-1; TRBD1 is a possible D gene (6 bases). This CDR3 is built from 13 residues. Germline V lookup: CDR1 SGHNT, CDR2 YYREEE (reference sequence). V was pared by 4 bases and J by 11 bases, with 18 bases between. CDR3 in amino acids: CASSGIIGGSAFF. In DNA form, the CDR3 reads TGTGCCAGCAGCGGGATAATAGGGGGTTCGGCTTTCTTT. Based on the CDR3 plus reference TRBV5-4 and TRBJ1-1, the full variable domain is ETGVTQSPTHLIKTRGQQVTLRCSSQSGHNTVSWYQQALGQGPQFIFQYYREEENGRGNFPPRFSGLQFPNYSSELNVNALELDDSALYLCASSGIIGGSAFFGQGTRLTVV.

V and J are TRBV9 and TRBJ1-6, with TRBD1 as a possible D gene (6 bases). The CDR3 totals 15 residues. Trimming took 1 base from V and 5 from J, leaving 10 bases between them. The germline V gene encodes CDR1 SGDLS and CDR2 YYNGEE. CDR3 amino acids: CASSVLEGDNSPLHF. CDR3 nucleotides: TGTGCCAGCAGCGTATTAGAGGGGGATAATTCACCCCTCCACTTT.

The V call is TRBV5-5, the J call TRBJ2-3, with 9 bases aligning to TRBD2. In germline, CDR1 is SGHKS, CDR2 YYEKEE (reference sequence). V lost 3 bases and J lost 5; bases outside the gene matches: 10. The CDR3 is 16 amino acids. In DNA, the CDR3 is TGTGCCAGCAGCTCTGGTGGCCTAGCGGGGATAGATACGCAGTATTTT. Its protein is CASSSGGLAGIDTQYF.

CDR3 nucleotides: TGTGCCAGCAGCGTAGGAGGGACAGGGCTTGAAAAACTGTTTTTT. Amino acid sequence: CASSVGGTGLEKLFF. The chain recombines TRBV9 with TRBJ1-4, with 9 bases lining up with TRBD1. V dropped 0 bases and J dropped 7; count of bases not matched to a gene: 4. CDR1 and CDR2 from the germline V gene are SGDLS and YYNGEE. The CDR3 extends over 15 amino acids.

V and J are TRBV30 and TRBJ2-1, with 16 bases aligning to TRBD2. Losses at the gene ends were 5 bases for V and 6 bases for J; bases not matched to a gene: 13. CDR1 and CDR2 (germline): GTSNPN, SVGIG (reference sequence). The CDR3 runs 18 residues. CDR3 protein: CAWSHPGLAGGLFNEQFF. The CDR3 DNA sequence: TGTGCCTGGTCCCACCCGGGACTAGCGGGGGGGCTGTTCAATGAGCAGTTCTTC.

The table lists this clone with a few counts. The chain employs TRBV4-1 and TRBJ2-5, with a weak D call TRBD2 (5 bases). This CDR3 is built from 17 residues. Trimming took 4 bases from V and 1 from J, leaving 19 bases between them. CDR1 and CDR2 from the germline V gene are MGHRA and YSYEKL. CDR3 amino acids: CASSPLGGWIIQETQYF. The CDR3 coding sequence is TGCGCCAGCAGCCCCCTCGGCGGGTGGATCATCCAAGAGACCCAGTACTTC.

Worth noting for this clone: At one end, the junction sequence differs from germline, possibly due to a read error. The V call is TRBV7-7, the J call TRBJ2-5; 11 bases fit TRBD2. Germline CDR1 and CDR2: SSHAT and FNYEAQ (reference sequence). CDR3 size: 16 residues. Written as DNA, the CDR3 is TGTGCTAGCAGCTTAACGCTAGCGGGGGGCGGGGAGACCCAGTACTTC. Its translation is CASSLTLAGGGETQYF.

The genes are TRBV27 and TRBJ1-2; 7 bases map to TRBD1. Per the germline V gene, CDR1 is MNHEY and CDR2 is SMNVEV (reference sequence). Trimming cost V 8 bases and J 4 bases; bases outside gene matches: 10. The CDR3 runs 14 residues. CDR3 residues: CASGRRDRAYGYTF. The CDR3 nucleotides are TGTGCCAGCGGTCGGAGGGACAGAGCCTATGGCTACACCTTC.

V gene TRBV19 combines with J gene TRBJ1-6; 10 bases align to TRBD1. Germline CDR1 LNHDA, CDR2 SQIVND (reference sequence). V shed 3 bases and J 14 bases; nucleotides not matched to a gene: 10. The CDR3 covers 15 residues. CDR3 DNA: TGTGCCAGTAGTATCCCAGGACAGGGGGTAGCGTCCCTCCACTTT. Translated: CASSIPGQGVASLHF.

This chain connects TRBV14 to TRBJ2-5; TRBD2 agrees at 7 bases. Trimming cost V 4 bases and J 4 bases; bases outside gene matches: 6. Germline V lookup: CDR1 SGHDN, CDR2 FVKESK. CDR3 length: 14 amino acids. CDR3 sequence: CASSLLAEGETQYF. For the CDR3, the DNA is TGTGCCAGCAGCCTCCTAGCGGAGGGAGAGACCCAGTACTTC.